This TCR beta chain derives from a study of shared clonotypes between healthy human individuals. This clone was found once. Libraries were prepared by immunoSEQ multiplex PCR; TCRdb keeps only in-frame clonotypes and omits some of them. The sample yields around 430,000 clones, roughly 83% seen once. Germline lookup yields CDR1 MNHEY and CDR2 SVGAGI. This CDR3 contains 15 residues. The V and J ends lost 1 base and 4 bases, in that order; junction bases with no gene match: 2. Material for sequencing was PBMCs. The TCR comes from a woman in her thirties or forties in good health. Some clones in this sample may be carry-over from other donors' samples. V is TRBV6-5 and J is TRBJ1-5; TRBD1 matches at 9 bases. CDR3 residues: CASSYWTGVNQPQHF. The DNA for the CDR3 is TGTGCCAGCAGTTACTGGACAGGGGTAAATCAGCCCCAGCATTTT.